This T cell receptor (beta chain) came from a study of PD-1 blockade in classical Hodgkin lymphoma. Per the germline V gene, CDR1 is MDHEN and CDR2 is SYDVKM. V dropped 5 bases and J dropped 1 base, with 12 bases sitting between them. The CDR3 is made up of 15 amino acids. The repertoire was sequenced with immunoSEQ multiplex PCR; TCRdb's copy has only in-frame clones and lacks some. This sample has roughly 41,000 clones, with 85% to 90% found just once. With no exception, relapse followed autologous stem cell transplantation in all patients, and brentuximab vedotin exposure varied. The sample here was peripheral blood mononuclear cells (PBMCs), taken before the second cycle of nivolumab. This chain uses TRBV28 with TRBJ2-1, with D tentatively TRBD1 (7 bases). The sequence derives from a human donor with classical Hodgkin lymphoma. DNA of the CDR3: TGTGCCAGCAGTACCGCAGGGGGGTCCTACAATGAGCAGTTCTTC. Translated: CASSTAGGSYNEQFF. Full variable domain (remainder filled in from reference TRBV28 and TRBJ2-1): DVKVTQSSRYLVKRTGEKVFLECVQDMDHENMFWYRQDPGLGLRLIYFSYDVKMKEKGDIPEGYSVSREKKERFSLILESASTNQTSMYLCASSTAGGSYNEQFFGPGTRLTVL.